The present T cell receptor beta chain was sequenced within a study of T cell responses to AZD1222 COVID-19 vaccine. Assay used: immunoSEQ multiplex PCR; TCRdb lists only in-frame clones, some missing. In the table there are around 150,000 clones, 70% to 90% of which are singletons. Overall study findings and caveats: Reports say nearly half of spike-specific TCRs go after unmutated variant regions. Among the donors, most were white British and more were female, and clonal diversity was possibly underestimated.

The CDR3 spans 15 residues. Trimming took off 1 base at V and 3 bases at J, with 13 bases between the two ends. Germline V gene sequence: CDR1 SGHVS, CDR2 FNYEAQ. Comment on this clone: Its cognate antigen is unknown.

Sequences were derived from peripheral blood, sampled on day 0 of AZD1222 vaccination. This receptor was taken from an adult in good health. This rearrangement joins TRBV7-6 to TRBJ2-7; D gene unclear. This CDR3 is CASSLGGRSGYEQYF. The DNA for the CDR3 is TGTGCCAGCAGCTTAGGGGGTCGATCCGGCTACGAGCAGTACTTC.